These 15 T cell receptor beta chains share one sample of origin, sequenced in a study of monozygotic twins with cystic fibrosis. The repertoire was sequenced with immunoSEQ multiplex PCR; TCRdb's copy has only in-frame clones and lacks some. The table records roughly 20,000 clones, around 97% of them present only once. The material sequenced was blood. The receptors come from a woman aged 25 to 39 with cystic fibrosis.

The chain joins TRBV6-1 to TRBJ2-7; a weak D match, TRBD1 (5 bases). The V and J ends lost 4 bases and 3 bases respectively, with 10 bases between them. Germline assignment: CDR1 MNHNS and CDR2 SASEGT. The CDR3 is 13 residues long. As DNA, the CDR3 is TGTGCCAGCAGTGTGCAGGGAATCTACGAGCAGTACTTC. Protein product: CASSVQGIYEQYF.

V gene TRBV5-1 combines with J gene TRBJ1-2; TRBD1 matches 9 bases. This CDR3 is 16 amino acids long. The ends lost 4 bases at V and 3 bases at J; junction bases unmatched: 10. Germline CDR1 reads SGHRS; CDR2 reads YFSETQ. In nucleotides, the CDR3 is TGCGCCAGCAGCCGACAGGGGGAGGTTCTAGACTATGGCTACACCTTC. Translation gives CASSRQGEVLDYGYTF.

For the CDR3, the DNA is TGTGCCACCAGCAACCCCTCGGGGGGGCAGTACAATGAGCAGTTCTTC. Translated, it gives CATSNPSGGQYNEQFF. The chain links TRBV15 to TRBJ2-1; 8 nucleotides line up with TRBD2. The germline V gene encodes CDR1 LNHNV and CDR2 YYDKDF (reference sequence). This CDR3 has 16 amino acids. The V and J ends lost 4 bases and 4 bases, in that order; junction bases with no gene match: 9.

The J gene is TRBJ1-1, the V gene TRBV18, with TRBD1 matching 11 bases. With 0 bases clipped from V and 1 base from J, the junction kept 7 bases outside the gene matches. Germline CDR1 and CDR2: KGHSH and LQKENI. The CDR3 has 18 residues. CDR3 loop: CASSPPTHGQGANTEAFF. The CDR3 bases are TGTGCCAGCTCACCACCAACTCACGGACAGGGGGCGAACACTGAAGCTTTCTTT.

The rearrangement joins TRBV2 to TRBJ2-5, with 9 nucleotides matching TRBD2. CDR1 and CDR2 (germline): SNHLY, FYNNEI. The CDR3 is 14 amino acids. The junction had 7 bases not matched to a gene; V was cut back by 6 bases and J by 5 bases. This CDR3 is CASRMRGGRETQYF. For the CDR3, the DNA is TGTGCCAGCAGAATGCGGGGGGGCCGGGAGACCCAGTACTTC.

The CDR3 DNA reads TGTGCCAGCAGGGCAACGACAGGGATGGACACTGAAGCTTTCTTT. Amino acid sequence: CASRATTGMDTEAFF. The rearrangement links TRBV2 to TRBJ1-1; 7 bases are a match to TRBD1. CDR3 length equals 15 residues. From germline, CDR1 is SNHLY and CDR2 FYNNEI. Trimming removed 6 bases from V and 3 bases from J; junction bases left unmatched: 10.

The chain links TRBV6-1 to TRBJ2-6, with TRBD1 matching 7 bases. In germline, CDR1 is MNHNS, CDR2 SASEGT. The trim removed 4 bases at V and 2 bases at J, leaving 5 bases unmatched. The CDR3 consists of 16 residues. The DNA of the CDR3 is TGTGCCAGCAGTGCCGAAGGGGGCACTGGGGCCAACGTCCTGACTTTC. As protein: CASSAEGGTGANVLTF.

This chain joins TRBV5-1 and TRBJ2-7; TRBD2 is a possible D gene (6 bases). V lost 0 bases to trimming and J lost 4 bases, with 11 bases between them. This CDR3 contains 14 residues. Looked up from germline, CDR1 is SGHRS and CDR2 is YFSETQ. The CDR3 region is CASSLVGGEYEQYF. In nucleotides, the CDR3 is TGCGCCAGCAGCTTGGTGGGGGGTGAGTACGAGCAGTACTTC.

The CDR3, as DNA: TGTGCCAGCAGCCAAGGTGTGAACACTGAAGCTTTCTTT. Encoded protein: CASSQGVNTEAFF. V usage is TRBV4-2 and J usage is TRBJ1-1; D remains unclear. This CDR3 has 13 residues. The germline V gene has CDR1 LGHNA and CDR2 YNFKEQ. V was pared by 1 base and J by 0 bases, with 3 bases between.

The J gene is TRBJ1-6, the V gene TRBV19; weak D call: TRBD1 (6 bases). The V gene's germline CDR1 is LNHDA and CDR2 SQIVND (reference sequence). This CDR3 is built from 15 residues. The V gene lost 5 bases and the J gene lost 5 bases, with 13 bases spanning the gap. As DNA, the CDR3 is TGTGCCAGTAGTCATAGGGGGATACATAATTCACCCCTCCACTTT. Its translation: CASSHRGIHNSPLHF. Full variable domain (missing parts from reference TRBV19 and TRBJ1-6): DGGITQSPKYLFRKEGQNVTLSCEQNLNHDAMYWYRQDPGQGLRLIYYSQIVNDFQKGDIAEGYSVSREKKESFPLTVTSAQKNPTAFYLCASSHRGIHNSPLHFGNGTRLTVT.

V usage is TRBV6-5 and J usage is TRBJ2-2; TRBD2 aligns across 11 bases. Germline lookup yields CDR1 MNHEY and CDR2 SVGAGI. This CDR3 has 15 amino acids. V lost 2 bases, J lost 5 bases, and 1 base stayed unmatched. CDR3 loop: CASSYTSGGTGELFF. Written as DNA, the CDR3 is TGTGCCAGCAGTTACACTAGCGGGGGAACCGGGGAGCTGTTTTTT.

The rearrangement links TRBV9 to TRBJ1-3; D unclear. Deletions cut 4 bases from V and 0 bases from J, with 5 bases between. The CDR3 contains 13 residues. The germline V gene encodes CDR1 SGDLS and CDR2 YYNGEE. CDR3 in amino acids: CASSRDSGNTIYF. CDR3 DNA sequence: TGTGCCAGCAGCCGAGACTCTGGAAACACCATATATTTT.

The chain combines TRBV6-1 with TRBJ2-5, with TRBD1 identical over 7 bases. CDR1 and CDR2 (germline): MNHNS, SASEGT. CDR3 size: 19 residues. The J segment lost 5 bases and the V segment lost 1 base, leaving 19 bases of the junction unmatched. Written as DNA, the CDR3 is TGTGCCAGCAGTGAAGAAGATTTACGGGACAGAGACCTGGGGGAGACCCAGTACTTC. It specifies CASSEEDLRDRDLGETQYF.

The V call is TRBV2, the J call TRBJ1-1, with D hard to call. The ends were cut back, 6 bases at V and 4 bases at J, with 6 bases in the middle. Germline CDR1 is SNHLY and CDR2 is FYNNEI. This CDR3 spans 11 amino acids. CDR3 DNA: TGTGCCAGCAGAACGGTCACTGAAGCTTTCTTT. Amino acids: CASRTVTEAFF.

CDR3 DNA: TGTGCCAGCAGATGGGTCGGAGGCGACACCGGGGAGCTGTTTTTT. This encodes CASRWVGGDTGELFF. The chain employs TRBV28 and TRBJ2-2, with D maybe TRBD2 (5 bases). V was clipped by 6 bases and J by 3 bases, with 14 bases between them. Germline values: CDR1 MDHEN, CDR2 SYDVKM. There are 15 residues in the CDR3.